The present T cell receptor (beta chain) was sequenced within a study of cytomegalovirus exposure and HLA in healthy donors. The study ran its PCR with 60 Vbeta and 13 Jbeta primers. Using immunoSEQ multiplex PCR, the repertoire was profiled, and TCRdb retains in-frame clones only, with some absent. Of under 150,000 clones in the sample, about 80% were seen once. Study-wide findings and caveats: About 87% or about 30% of the time was how often most TCR beta V segments were productive, according to an earlier analysis. Some highly shared sequence variants likely arose as a pipeline artifact.

A note on this clone: As yet, its antigen is unknown.

CDR1 SGDLS and CDR2 YYNGEE come from the germline V gene. J was trimmed by 6 bases and V by 2 bases; bases with no gene match: 9. This CDR3 has 15 residues. This sequence joins TRBV9 and TRBJ2-7; 9 nucleotides match TRBD1. This clonotype was sampled from a woman younger than 45 in good health and CMV-seronegative. The sequencing sample was made of PBMCs. The CDR3: CASSVGTGWFSEQYF. The CDR3 nucleotides read TGTGCCAGCAGCGTCGGGACAGGGTGGTTCAGCGAGCAGTACTTC.